This T cell receptor (beta chain) was identified during a study of radiotherapy plus CTLA-4 blockade in lung cancer. Study conclusions and caveats: An expansion of tumor-derived TCR clones occurred in blood after radiotherapy plus ipilimumab.

Germline V gene sequence: CDR1 SGDLS, CDR2 YYNGEE. The CDR3 is 13 residues long. V lost 0 bases and J 4 bases, leaving 7 bases between the germline ends. To note about this clone: Its antigen remains unknown.

Assay used: immunoSEQ multiplex PCR; TCRdb lists only in-frame clones, some missing. The top ten hold less than 2.5% of the sample, which has around 110,000 clones, more than 70% seen once. The sequence came from a human donor with non-small cell lung cancer that progressed on radiotherapy plus ipilimumab. Some clones in this sample may be carry-over from other donors' samples. The sample here was peripheral blood, taken from a patient treated with radiotherapy plus ipilimumab. This chain links TRBV9 with TRBJ1-2; D remains unclear. The CDR3 loop is CASSVGRSYGYTF. The CDR3 coding sequence is TGTGCCAGCAGCGTAGGCAGGTCCTATGGCTACACCTTC.